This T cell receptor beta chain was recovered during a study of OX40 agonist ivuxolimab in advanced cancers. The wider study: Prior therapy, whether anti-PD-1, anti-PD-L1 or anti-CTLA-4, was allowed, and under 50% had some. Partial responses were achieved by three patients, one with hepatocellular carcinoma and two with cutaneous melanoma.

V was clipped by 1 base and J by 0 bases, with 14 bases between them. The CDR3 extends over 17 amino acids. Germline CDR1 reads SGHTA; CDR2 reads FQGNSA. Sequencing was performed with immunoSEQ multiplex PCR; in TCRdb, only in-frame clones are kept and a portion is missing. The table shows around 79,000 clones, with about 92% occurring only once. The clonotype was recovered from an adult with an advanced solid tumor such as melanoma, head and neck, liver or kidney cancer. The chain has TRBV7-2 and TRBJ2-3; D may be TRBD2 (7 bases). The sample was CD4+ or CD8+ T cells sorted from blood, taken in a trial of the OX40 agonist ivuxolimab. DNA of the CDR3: TGTGCCAGCAGCTTAGACGACGGGGGGCTGAGCACAGATACGCAGTATTTT. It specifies CASSLDDGGLSTDTQYF.